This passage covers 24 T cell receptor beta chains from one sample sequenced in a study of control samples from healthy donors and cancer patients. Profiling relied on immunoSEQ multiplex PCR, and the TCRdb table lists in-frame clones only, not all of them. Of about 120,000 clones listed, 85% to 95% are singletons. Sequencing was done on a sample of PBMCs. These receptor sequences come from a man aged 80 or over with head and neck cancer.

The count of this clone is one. The CDR3 sequence: CASSSAADVWGYTF. In DNA form, the CDR3 reads TGTGCCAGCAGTTCAGCAGCCGATGTATGGGGCTACACCTTC. The chain uses TRBV27 and TRBJ1-2; no definite D call. V was shortened by 4 bases and J by 8 bases, with 17 bases between the two germline ends. Per germline, CDR1 MNHEY and CDR2 SMNVEV (reference sequence). The CDR3 loop spans 14 amino acids.

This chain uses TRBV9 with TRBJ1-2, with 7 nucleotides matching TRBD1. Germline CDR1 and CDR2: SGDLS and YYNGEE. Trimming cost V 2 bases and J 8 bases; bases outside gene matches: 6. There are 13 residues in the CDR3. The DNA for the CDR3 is TGTGCCAGCAGCGTCGGCAGGGGGGACGGCTACACCTTC. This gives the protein CASSVGRGDGYTF.

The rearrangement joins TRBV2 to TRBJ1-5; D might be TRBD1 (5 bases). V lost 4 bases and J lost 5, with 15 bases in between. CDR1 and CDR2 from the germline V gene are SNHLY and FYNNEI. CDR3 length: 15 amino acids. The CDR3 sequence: CASSVGVGGDQPQHF. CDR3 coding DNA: TGTGCCAGCAGTGTCGGGGTAGGAGGGGATCAGCCCCAGCATTTT. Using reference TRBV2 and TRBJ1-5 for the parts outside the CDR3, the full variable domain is EPEVTQTPSHQVTQMGQEVILRCVPISNHLYFYWYRQILGQKVEFLVSFYNNEISEKSEIFDDQFSVERPDGSNFTLKIRSTKLEDSAMYFCASSVGVGGDQPQHFGDGTRLSIL.

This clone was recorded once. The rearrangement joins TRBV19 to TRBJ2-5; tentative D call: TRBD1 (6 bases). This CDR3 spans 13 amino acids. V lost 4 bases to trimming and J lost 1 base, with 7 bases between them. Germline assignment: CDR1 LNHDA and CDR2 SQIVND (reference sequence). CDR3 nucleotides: TGTGCCAGTAGTAGGGGGCTCCAAGAGACCCAGTACTTC. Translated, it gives CASSRGLQETQYF.

CDR3 amino acids: CASSPSGTAGDTQYF. The CDR3 DNA is TGTGCCAGCAGTCCCTCCGGGACAGCAGGGGATACGCAGTATTTT. The gene calls are TRBV28 and TRBJ2-3; 7 bases fit TRBD1. The CDR3 length is 15 residues. Germline CDR1 and CDR2: MDHEN and SYDVKM. The V gene end was trimmed by 5 bases and the J gene end by 6 bases; junction bases not matched to a gene: 11.

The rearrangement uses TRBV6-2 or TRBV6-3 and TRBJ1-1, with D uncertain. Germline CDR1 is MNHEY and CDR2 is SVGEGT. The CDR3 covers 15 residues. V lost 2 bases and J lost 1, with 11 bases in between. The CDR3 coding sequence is TGTGCCAGCAGTTACAGCGGTCTACCGAACACTGAAGCTTTCTTT. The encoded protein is CASSYSGLPNTEAFF.

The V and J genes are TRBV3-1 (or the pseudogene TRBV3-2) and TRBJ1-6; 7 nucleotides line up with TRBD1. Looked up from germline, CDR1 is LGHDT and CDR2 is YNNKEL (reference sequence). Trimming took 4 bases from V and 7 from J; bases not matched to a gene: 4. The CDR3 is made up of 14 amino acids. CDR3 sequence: CASSPARGNSPLHF. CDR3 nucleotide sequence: TGTGCCAGCAGCCCAGCCAGGGGGAATTCACCCCTCCACTTT.

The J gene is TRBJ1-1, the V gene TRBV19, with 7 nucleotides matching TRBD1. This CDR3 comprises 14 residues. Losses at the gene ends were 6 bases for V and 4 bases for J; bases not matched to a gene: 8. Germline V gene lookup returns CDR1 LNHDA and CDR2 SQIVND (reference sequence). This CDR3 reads CASSEDRRGTEAFF. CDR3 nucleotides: TGTGCCAGTAGCGAGGACAGGAGGGGCACTGAAGCTTTCTTT.

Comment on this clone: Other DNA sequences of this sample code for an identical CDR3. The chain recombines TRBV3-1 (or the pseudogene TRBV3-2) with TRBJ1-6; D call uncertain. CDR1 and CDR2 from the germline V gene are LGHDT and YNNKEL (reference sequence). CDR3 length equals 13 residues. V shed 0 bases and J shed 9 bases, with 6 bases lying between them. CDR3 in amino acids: CASSQEGSSPLHF. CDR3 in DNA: TGTGCCAGCAGCCAAGAAGGGTCTTCACCCCTCCACTTT.

CDR3 sequence (DNA): TGTGCCAGCAGCGTAGAGCCGAACACTGAAGCTTTCTTT. Translated: CASSVEPNTEAFF. The chain couples TRBV9 to TRBJ1-1; no definite D call. Trimming took off 0 bases at V and 1 base at J, with 4 bases between the two ends. Germline V lookup: CDR1 SGDLS, CDR2 YYNGEE. CDR3 length equals 13 residues.

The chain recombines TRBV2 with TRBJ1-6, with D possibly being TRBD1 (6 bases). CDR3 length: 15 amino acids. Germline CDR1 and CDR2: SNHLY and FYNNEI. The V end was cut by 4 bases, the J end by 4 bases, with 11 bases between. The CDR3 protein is CASSAGGSYNSPLHF. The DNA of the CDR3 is TGTGCCAGCAGTGCCGGGGGCTCGTATAATTCACCCCTCCACTTT.

CDR3 nucleotides: TGTGCCAGCAAAAGAACAGGGGGCAATCAGCCCCAGCATTTT. Translating gives CASKRTGGNQPQHF. The genes are TRBV6-5 and TRBJ1-5, with TRBD1 matching over 7 bases. Trimming cost V 7 bases and J 2 bases; bases outside gene matches: 5. The CDR3 length is 14 residues. Germline CDR1 is MNHEY and CDR2 is SVGAGI.

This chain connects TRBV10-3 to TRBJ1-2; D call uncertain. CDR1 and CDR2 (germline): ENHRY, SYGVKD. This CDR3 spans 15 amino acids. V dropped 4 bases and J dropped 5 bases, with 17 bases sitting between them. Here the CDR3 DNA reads TGTGCCATCAGTGGAGGGTCAGGTGGGGAATATGGCTACACCTTC. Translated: CAISGGSGGEYGYTF.

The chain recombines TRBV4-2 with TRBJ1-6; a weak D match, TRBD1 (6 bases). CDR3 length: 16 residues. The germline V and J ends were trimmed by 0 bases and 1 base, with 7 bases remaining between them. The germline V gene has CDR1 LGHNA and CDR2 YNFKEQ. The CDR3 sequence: CASSQDTGSYNSPLHF. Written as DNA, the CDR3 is TGTGCCAGCAGCCAAGACACAGGGTCCTATAATTCACCCCTCCACTTT.

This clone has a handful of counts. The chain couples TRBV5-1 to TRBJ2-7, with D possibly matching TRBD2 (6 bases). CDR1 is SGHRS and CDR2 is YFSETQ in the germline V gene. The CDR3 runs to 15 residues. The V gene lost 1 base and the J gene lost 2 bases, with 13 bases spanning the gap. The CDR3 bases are TGCGCCAGCAGCTTGTGGGGGGATGGAGCCTACGAGCAGTACTTC. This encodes CASSLWGDGAYEQYF. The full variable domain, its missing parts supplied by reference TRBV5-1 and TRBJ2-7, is KAGVTQTPRYLIKTRGQQVTLSCSPISGHRSVSWYQQTPGQGLQFLFEYFSETQRNKGNFPGRFSGRQFSNSRSEMNVSTLELGDSALYLCASSLWGDGAYEQYFGPGTRLTVT.

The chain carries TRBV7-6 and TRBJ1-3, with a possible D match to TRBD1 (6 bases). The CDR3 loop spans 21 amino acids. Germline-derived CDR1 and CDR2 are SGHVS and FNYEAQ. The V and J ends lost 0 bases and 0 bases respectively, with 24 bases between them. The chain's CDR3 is CASSLASYGGRGLISGNTIYF. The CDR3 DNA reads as TGTGCCAGCAGCTTAGCTTCCTACGGGGGCCGCGGGTTAATCTCTGGAAACACCATATATTTT.

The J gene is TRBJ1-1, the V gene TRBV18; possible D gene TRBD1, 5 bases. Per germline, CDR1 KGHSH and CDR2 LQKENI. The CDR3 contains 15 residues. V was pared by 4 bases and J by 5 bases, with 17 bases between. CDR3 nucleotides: TGTGCCAGCTCACTCAAACAGGAGATGCAGACTGAAGCTTTCTTT. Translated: CASSLKQEMQTEAFF.

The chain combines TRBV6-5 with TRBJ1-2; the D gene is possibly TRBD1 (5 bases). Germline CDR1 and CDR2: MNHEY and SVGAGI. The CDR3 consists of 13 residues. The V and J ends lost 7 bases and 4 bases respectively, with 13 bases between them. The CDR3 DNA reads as TGTGCCAGCAAAAAAGGGGCTCTCTATGGCTACACCTTC. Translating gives CASKKGALYGYTF.

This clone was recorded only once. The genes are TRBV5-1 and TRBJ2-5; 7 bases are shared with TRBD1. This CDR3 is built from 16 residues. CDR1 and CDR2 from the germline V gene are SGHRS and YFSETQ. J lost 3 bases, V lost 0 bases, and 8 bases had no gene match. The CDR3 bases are TGCGCCAGCAGCTTGGTTCTGGGACAGACTAAAGAGACCCAGTACTTC. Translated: CASSLVLGQTKETQYF.

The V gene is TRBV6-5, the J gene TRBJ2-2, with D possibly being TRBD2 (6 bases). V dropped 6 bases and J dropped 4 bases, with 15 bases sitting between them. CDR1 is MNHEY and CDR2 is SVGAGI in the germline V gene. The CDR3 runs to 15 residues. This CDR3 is CASSTKEGFTGELFF. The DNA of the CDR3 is TGTGCCAGCAGCACTAAGGAGGGTTTCACCGGGGAGCTGTTTTTT.

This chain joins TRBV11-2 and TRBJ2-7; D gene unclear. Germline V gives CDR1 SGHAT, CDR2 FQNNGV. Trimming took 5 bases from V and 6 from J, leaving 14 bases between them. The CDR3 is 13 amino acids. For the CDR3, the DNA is TGTGCCAGCAGCCCCGGAATATACGGCGAGCAGTACTTC. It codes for CASSPGIYGEQYF.

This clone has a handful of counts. The CDR3 is CASSPGGSADTQYF. In DNA form, the CDR3 reads TGCGCCAGCAGTCCGGGGGGGAGCGCAGATACGCAGTATTTT. The V call is TRBV10-1, the J call TRBJ2-3, with 8 bases fitting TRBD2. Germline trimming cut 5 bases from V and 4 bases from J; bases unmatched to any gene: 5. Per germline, CDR1 WNHNN and CDR2 SYGVQD (reference sequence). The CDR3 has 14 residues.

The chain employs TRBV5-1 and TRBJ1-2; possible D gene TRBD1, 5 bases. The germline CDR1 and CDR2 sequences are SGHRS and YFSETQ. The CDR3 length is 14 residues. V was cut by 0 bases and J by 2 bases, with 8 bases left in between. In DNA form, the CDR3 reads TGCGCCAGCAGCTTGGGACAGATAAACTATGGCTACACCTTC. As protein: CASSLGQINYGYTF.

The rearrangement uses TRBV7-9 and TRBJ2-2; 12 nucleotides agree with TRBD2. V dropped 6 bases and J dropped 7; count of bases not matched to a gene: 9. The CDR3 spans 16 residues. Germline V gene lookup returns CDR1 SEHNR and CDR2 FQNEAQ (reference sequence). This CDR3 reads CASRDQTSGSLGELFF. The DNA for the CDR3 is TGTGCCAGCAGGGATCAGACTAGCGGGAGTCTCGGGGAGCTGTTTTTT.